The rows below give T cell receptor beta chains drawn from one sample of a study of blood T cell repertoires in COVID-19. The repertoire was sequenced with immunoSEQ multiplex PCR; TCRdb's copy has only in-frame clones and lacks some. There are some 99,000 clones in the sample; approximately 80% occur only once, and 5.5% to 8% lies in the top ten. The sequenced sample was peripheral blood. These receptors were collected from a woman aged 45 to 65 with acute or convalescent COVID-19. CDR3s include the opening cysteine and the closing phenylalanine or tryptophan. A D gene is named only where the DNA matches it firmly. Where a row states a size, it is once, few, many or the class of an expanded clone; other rows omit it.

clone_size	v_call	j_call	d_call	cdr3_nt	cdr3_aa
-	TRBV5-4	TRBJ2-7	TRBD2	TGTGCCAGCAGCTTGGATGCGGGGGATGATTACGAGCAGTACTTC	CASSLDAGDDYEQYF
once	TRBV28	TRBJ1-2	TRBD1	TGTGCCAGCAGTTTAACTATAGGGACAGGGAATAGTGATGGCTACACCTTC	CASSLTIGTGNSDGYTF
once	TRBV19	TRBJ1-6	-	TGTGCCAGTACCTCCATTGGGGCCGGCAGGGGCTCCTATAATTCACCCCTCCACTTT	CASTSIGAGRGSYNSPLHF
-	TRBV28	TRBJ1-2	-	TGTGCCAGCAGTCTGGGGGGAGAATTCTATGGCTACACCTTC	CASSLGGEFYGYTF
-	TRBV4-1	TRBJ2-3	TRBD2	TGCGCCAGCAGCCAAGTCGAACTAGCGGAGGCAGATACGCAGTATTTT	CASSQVELAEADTQYF
-	TRBV5-1	TRBJ1-5	TRBD1	TGCGCCAGCCAACCGACAGGGGGCTTCGATCAGCCCCAGCATTTT	CASQPTGGFDQPQHF
-	TRBV15	TRBJ2-7	TRBD1	TGTGCCACCAGCAGAGGGGACAGGCGCTACGAGCAGTACTTC	CATSRGDRRYEQYF
-	TRBV20-1	TRBJ1-6	-	TGCAGTGCTAGTTTGGGGGGGGATAATTCACCCCTCCACTTT	CSASLGGDNSPLHF
-	TRBV30	TRBJ2-1	-	TGTGCCGGGGGACTTTCCTCCTACAATGAGCAGTTCTTC	CAGGLSSYNEQFF
-	TRBV2	TRBJ2-2	TRBD2	TGTGCCAGCAAGTATAGCGGGGGTCTGAACACCGGGGAGCTGTTTTTT	CASKYSGGLNTGELFF
once	TRBV2	TRBJ1-5	-	TGTGCCAGCAGTGAACTAATACAGGCACTGGAACCCCAGCATTTT	CASSELIQALEPQHF
-	TRBV9	TRBJ2-1	-	TGTGCCAGCAGCGTAACAGGCAGCCTCAATGAGCAGTTCTTC	CASSVTGSLNEQFF
-	TRBV6-5	TRBJ1-2	-	TGTGCCAGCAGGTCAGGGGTTCCCTATGGCTACACCTTC	CASRSGVPYGYTF
-	TRBV5-1	TRBJ1-1	-	TGCGCCAGCAGCCCGGGGTACAGTCCCATGAACACTGAAGCTTTCTTT	CASSPGYSPMNTEAFF
-	TRBV19	TRBJ2-7	-	TGTGCCAGTAGTCCCAGACAGAACAACTACGAGCAGTACTTC	CASSPRQNNYEQYF
-	TRBV5-1	TRBJ1-4	-	TGCGCCAGCAGACCAAGGGGTAATGAAAAACTGTTTTTT	CASRPRGNEKLFF
-	TRBV7-9	TRBJ2-5	TRBD2	TGTGCCAGCAGCTTCGGCGGGGGGTTGGAGACCCAGTACTTC	CASSFGGGLETQYF
-	TRBV28	TRBJ2-7	TRBD2	TGTGCCAGCAGTTCCCCTCCGGGGGGGATGAACGAGCAGTACTTC	CASSSPPGGMNEQYF
-	TRBV5-5	TRBJ2-7	-	TGTGCCAGCAGCTTGGGTCCGGCGGGTAAGGAGCAGTACTTC	CASSLGPAGKEQYF
-	TRBV7-3	TRBJ2-3	-	TGTGCCAGCGGAATAGGTGGAGATGCAGATACGCAGTATTTT	CASGIGGDADTQYF
-	TRBV2	TRBJ1-4	-	TGTGCCAGCAGTGAAAGGCAGGGTCGGTTGGATGAAAAACTGTTTTTT	CASSERQGRLDEKLFF
-	TRBV20-1	TRBJ1-1	-	TGCAGTGCCCGGGGTGAAGCTTTCTTT	CSARGEAFF
-	TRBV10-3	TRBJ2-2	TRBD1	TGTGCCATCAAGGGGACAGGGGACACCGGGGAGCTGTTTTTT	CAIKGTGDTGELFF
-	TRBV25-1	TRBJ1-6	-	TGTGCCAGCAGCAGGATTGGTAATTCACCCCTCCACTTT	CASSRIGNSPLHF
once	TRBV12-5	TRBJ1-5	-	TGTGCTAGTGGTCCCGAGATAAGTCAGCCCCAGCATTTT	CASGPEISQPQHF
-	TRBV12-3/TRBV12-4	TRBJ1-1	-	TGTGCCAGCAGTGGGAGGGACACTGAAGCTTTCTTT	CASSGRDTEAFF
-	TRBV14	TRBJ1-2	-	TGTGCCAGCAGCCAGCCAGGGCCAGCCTATGGCTACACCTTC	CASSQPGPAYGYTF
-	TRBV5-1	TRBJ2-5	TRBD1	TGCGCCAGCAGCTTGGGGGACAGGGGACGGGTTCAAGAGACCCAGTACTTC	CASSLGDRGRVQETQYF
-	TRBV9	TRBJ1-1	TRBD1	TGTGCCAGCAGCCCAACAGCCGAAACCGGGACAGGGTTAGGAGCTTTCTTT	CASSPTAETGTGLGAFF
few	TRBV5-1	TRBJ1-1	TRBD1	TGCGCCAGTTCAAACAGGGGGCGCGTGAACACTGAAGCTTTCTTT	CASSNRGRVNTEAFF
few	TRBV9	TRBJ2-2	-	TGTGCCAGCAGCCCTCCGAAAGGGGGGGCCGAGTTCCTCACCGGGGAGCTGTTTTTT	CASSPPKGGAEFLTGELFF
few	TRBV11-2	TRBJ1-6	-	TGTGCCAGCAGCCACTATTCCTATAATTCACCCCTCCACTTT	CASSHYSYNSPLHF
once	TRBV30	TRBJ1-4	-	TGTGCCTGGAGCGCCGGCACCGGTACAGTACGACGGCTGTTTTTT	CAWSAGTGTVRRLFF
-	TRBV5-6	TRBJ2-5	TRBD1	TGTGCCAGCAGCACTAGCCGGGGACAGGGGAAGACCCAGTACTTC	CASSTSRGQGKTQYF
-	TRBV5-1	TRBJ1-1	-	TGCGCCAGCAGCTTGGATGGAGGACGGGGGTACACTGAAGCTTTCTTT	CASSLDGGRGYTEAFF